The 4 T cell receptor beta chains in this list originate from one sample, sequenced in a study of cytomegalovirus exposure and HLA in healthy donors. PCR amplification relied on 60 Vbeta primers (plus 13 Jbeta primers). Clones were sequenced by immunoSEQ multiplex PCR, and TCRdb holds only the in-frame ones, with some missing. The sample contains about 140,000 clones, roughly 80% of which appear only once. Sequenced material: PBMCs. These receptors were obtained from a female donor in good health and CMV-seronegative.

The chain carries TRBV5-1 and TRBJ2-2; maybe TRBD1 (5 bases). Trimming stripped 0 bases from V and 1 base from J, with 7 bases between. CDR3 size: 15 residues. In germline, CDR1 is SGHRS, CDR2 YFSETQ. CDR3: CASSLGTGNTGELFF. CDR3 sequence (DNA): TGCGCCAGCAGCTTGGGAACAGGGAACACCGGGGAGCTGTTTTTT. The entire variable domain, with the rest obtained from reference TRBV5-1 and TRBJ2-2, is as follows: KAGVTQTPRYLIKTRGQQVTLSCSPISGHRSVSWYQQTPGQGLQFLFEYFSETQRNKGNFPGRFSGRQFSNSRSEMNVSTLELGDSALYLCASSLGTGNTGELFFGEGSRLTVL.

The rearrangement uses TRBV4-1 and TRBJ1-4; D call uncertain. The CDR3 consists of 14 residues. Trimming left V 5 bases short and J 1 base short, with 8 bases between. From germline, CDR1 is MGHRA and CDR2 YSYEKL. The CDR3 region has the DNA TGCGCCAGCAGCACCCGGGAAACTAATGAAAAACTGTTTTTT. This codes for CASSTRETNEKLFF.

This clone was observed once. The rearrangement links TRBV5-1 to TRBJ2-5, with 9 bases lining up with TRBD2. The CDR3 consists of 16 residues. V lost 4 bases and J lost 2; bases outside the gene matches: 9. From germline, CDR1 is SGHRS and CDR2 YFSETQ. CDR3 DNA: TGCGCCAGCAGCCGCGGGGGGGCAAGAATACAAGAGACCCAGTACTTC. Translating gives CASSRGGARIQETQYF.

CDR3 nucleotide sequence: TGTGCCACCCTAGGGGATCCAGGGCCTTCTGAAAAACTGTTTTTT. Protein: CATLGDPGPSEKLFF. The rearrangement uses TRBV10-3 and TRBJ1-4, with D tentatively TRBD1 (5 bases). The V end was cut by 10 bases, the J end by 7 bases, with 22 bases between. This CDR3 is built from 15 residues. The germline CDR1 and CDR2 sequences are ENHRY and SYGVKD.